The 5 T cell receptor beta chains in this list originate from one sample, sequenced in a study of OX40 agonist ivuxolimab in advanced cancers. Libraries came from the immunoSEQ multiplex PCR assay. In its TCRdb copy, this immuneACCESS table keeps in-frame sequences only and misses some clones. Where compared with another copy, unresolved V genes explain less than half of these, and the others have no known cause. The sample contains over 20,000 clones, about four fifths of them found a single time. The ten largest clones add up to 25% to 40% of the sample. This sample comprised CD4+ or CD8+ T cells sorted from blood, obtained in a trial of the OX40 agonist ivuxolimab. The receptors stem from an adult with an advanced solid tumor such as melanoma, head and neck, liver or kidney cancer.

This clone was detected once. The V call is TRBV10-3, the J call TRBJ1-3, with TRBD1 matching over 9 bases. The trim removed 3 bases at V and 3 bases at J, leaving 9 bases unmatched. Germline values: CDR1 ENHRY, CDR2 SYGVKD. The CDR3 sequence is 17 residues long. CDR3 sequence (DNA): TGTGCCATCAGTGAACCGGGACAGGGTGAAGTTGGAAACACCATATATTTT. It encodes CAISEPGQGEVGNTIYF.

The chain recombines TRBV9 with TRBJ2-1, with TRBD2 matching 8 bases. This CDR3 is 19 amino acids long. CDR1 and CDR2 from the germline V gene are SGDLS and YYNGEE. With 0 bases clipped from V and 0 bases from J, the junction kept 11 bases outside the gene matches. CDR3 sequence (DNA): TGTGCCAGCAGCGTAGCGGGGGGGCCTGGAGGTAACTCCTACAATGAGCAGTTCTTC. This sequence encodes CASSVAGGPGGNSYNEQFF.

CDR3 nucleotide sequence: TGTGCCAGCAGTTCCCTAAGATGGGAAGGACCGGACTATGGCTACACCTTC. This gives the protein CASSSLRWEGPDYGYTF. The V call is TRBV28, the J call TRBJ1-2, with D uncertain. Trimming stripped 4 bases from V and 3 bases from J, with 21 bases between. The CDR3 consists of 17 residues. The germline V gene encodes CDR1 MDHEN and CDR2 SYDVKM.

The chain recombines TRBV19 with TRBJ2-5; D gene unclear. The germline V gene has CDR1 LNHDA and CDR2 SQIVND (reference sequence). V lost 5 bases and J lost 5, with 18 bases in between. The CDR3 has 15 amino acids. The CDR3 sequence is CASSYFGQEGETQYF. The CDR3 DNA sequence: TGTGCCAGTAGTTATTTCGGTCAAGAAGGGGAGACCCAGTACTTC.

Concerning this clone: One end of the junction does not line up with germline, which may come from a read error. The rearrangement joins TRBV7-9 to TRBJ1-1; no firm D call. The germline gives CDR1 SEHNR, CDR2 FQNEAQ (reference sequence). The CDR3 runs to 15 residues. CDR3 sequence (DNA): TGTGCCAGCAGCTTACTTATCGCCCCGAACGCTGAAGCTTTCTTT. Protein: CASSLLIAPNAEAFF.